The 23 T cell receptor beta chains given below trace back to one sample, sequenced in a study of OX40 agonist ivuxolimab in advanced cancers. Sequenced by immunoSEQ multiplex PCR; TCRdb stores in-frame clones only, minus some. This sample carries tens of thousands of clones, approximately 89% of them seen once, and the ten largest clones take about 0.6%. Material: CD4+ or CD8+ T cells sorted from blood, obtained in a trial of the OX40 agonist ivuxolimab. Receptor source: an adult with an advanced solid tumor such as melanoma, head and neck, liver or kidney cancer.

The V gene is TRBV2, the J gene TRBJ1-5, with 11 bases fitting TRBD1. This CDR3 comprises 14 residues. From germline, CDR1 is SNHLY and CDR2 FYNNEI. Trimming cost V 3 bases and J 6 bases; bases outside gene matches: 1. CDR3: CASSEGTGGQPQHF. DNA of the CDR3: TGTGCCAGCAGTGAGGGGACAGGGGGTCAGCCCCAGCATTTT.

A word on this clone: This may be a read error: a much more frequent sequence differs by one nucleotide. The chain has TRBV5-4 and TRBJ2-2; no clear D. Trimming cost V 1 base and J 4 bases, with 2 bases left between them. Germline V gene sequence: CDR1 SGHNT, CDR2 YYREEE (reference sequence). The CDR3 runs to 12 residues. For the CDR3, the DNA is TGTGCCAGCAGCTTGCCCACCGGGGAGCTGTTTTTT. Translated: CASSLPTGELFF.

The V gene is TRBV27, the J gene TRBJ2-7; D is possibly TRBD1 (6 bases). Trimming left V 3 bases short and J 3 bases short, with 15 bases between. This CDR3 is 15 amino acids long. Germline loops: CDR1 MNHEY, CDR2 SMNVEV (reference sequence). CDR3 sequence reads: CASSFLGLGGYEQYF. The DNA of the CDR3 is TGTGCCAGCAGTTTCCTGGGATTAGGGGGCTACGAGCAGTACTTC.

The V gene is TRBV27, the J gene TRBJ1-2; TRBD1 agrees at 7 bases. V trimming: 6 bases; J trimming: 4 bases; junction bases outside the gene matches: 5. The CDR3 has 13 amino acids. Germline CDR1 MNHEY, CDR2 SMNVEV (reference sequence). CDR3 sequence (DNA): TGTGCCAGCAGCTTACAGGGGACCTATGGCTACACCTTC. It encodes CASSLQGTYGYTF.

The CDR3 DNA sequence: TGCAGCGTACGATTAACAGGGGGCGGCAATCAGCCCCAGCATTTT. This encodes CSVRLTGGGNQPQHF. The chain uses TRBV29-1 and TRBJ1-5; 9 nucleotides match TRBD1. This CDR3 has 15 amino acids. V lost 6 bases to trimming and J lost 2 bases; unmatched junction nucleotides: 8. Per germline, CDR1 SQVTM and CDR2 ANQGSEA.

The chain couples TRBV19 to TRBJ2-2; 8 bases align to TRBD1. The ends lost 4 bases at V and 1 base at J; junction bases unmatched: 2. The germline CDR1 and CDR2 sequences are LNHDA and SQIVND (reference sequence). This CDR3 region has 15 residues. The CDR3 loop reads CASSKGQENTGELFF. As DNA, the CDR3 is TGTGCCAGTAGTAAGGGACAGGAGAACACCGGGGAGCTGTTTTTT.

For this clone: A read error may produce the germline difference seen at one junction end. CDR3: CASSELSNLCF. CDR3 coding DNA: TGTGCCAGCAGTGAACTCTCCAACTTGTGCTTC. This chain joins TRBV2 and TRBJ2-7; no definite D call. The CDR3 spans 11 residues. The germline CDR1 and CDR2 sequences are SNHLY and FYNNEI.

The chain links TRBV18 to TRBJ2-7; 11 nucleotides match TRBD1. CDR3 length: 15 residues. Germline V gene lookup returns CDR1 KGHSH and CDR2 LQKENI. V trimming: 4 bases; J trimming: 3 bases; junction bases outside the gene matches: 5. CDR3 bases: TGTGCCAGCTCACGGGGACAGGGGGATTTCTACGAGCAGTACTTC. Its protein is CASSRGQGDFYEQYF.

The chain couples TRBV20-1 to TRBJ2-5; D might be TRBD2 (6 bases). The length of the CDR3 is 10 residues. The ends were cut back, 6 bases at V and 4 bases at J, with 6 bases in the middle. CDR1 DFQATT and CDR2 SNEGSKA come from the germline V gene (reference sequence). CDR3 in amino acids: CSAGGETQYF. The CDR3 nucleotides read TGCAGTGCGGGGGGAGAGACCCAGTACTTC.

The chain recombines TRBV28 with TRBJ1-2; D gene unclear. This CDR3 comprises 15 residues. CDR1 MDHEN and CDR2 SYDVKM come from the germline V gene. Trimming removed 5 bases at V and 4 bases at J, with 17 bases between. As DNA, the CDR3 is TGTGCCAGCAGTCTACCTCACGGGAGCGGCTATGGCTACACCTTC. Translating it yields CASSLPHGSGYGYTF.

As DNA, the CDR3 is TGTGCCAGCAGTGAAGGGCTAGCGGGGGGGGGAGAGACCCAGTACTTC. Translated: CASSEGLAGGGETQYF. The chain uses TRBV6-1 and TRBJ2-5, with 12 bases lining up with TRBD2. The CDR3 runs 16 residues. Germline V gene data show CDR1 as MNHNS and CDR2 as SASEGT. V dropped 1 base and J dropped 4; count of bases not matched to a gene: 4.

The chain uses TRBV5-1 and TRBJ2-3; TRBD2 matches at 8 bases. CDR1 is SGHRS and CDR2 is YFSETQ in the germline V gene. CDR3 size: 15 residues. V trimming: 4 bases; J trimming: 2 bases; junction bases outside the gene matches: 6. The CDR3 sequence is CASSRAGGDTDTQYF. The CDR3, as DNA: TGCGCCAGCAGCCGGGCCGGGGGGGACACAGATACGCAGTATTTT.

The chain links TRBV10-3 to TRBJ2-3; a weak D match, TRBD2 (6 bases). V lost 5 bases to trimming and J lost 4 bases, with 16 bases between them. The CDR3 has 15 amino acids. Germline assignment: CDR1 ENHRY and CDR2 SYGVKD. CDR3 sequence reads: CAISLRTSSADTQYF. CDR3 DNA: TGTGCCATCAGTCTAAGAACTAGCTCCGCAGATACGCAGTATTTT.

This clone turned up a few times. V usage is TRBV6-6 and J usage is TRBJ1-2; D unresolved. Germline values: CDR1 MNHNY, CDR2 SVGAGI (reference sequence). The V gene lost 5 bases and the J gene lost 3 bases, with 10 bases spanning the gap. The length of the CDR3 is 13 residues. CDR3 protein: CASSVVADYGYTF. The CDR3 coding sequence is TGTGCCAGCAGTGTGGTGGCGGACTATGGCTACACCTTC.

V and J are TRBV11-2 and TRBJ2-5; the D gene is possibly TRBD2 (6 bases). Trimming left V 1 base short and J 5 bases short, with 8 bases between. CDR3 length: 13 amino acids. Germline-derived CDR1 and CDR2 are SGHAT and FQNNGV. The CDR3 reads CASSLGLAETQYF. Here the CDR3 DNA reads TGTGCCAGCAGCTTAGGGCTAGCGGAGACCCAGTACTTC.

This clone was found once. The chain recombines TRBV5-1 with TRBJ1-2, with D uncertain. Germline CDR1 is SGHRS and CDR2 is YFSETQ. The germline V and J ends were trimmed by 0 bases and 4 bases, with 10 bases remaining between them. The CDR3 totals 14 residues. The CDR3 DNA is TGCGCCAGCAGCTTGGCCCCGGGAGGCTATGGCTACACCTTC. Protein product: CASSLAPGGYGYTF.

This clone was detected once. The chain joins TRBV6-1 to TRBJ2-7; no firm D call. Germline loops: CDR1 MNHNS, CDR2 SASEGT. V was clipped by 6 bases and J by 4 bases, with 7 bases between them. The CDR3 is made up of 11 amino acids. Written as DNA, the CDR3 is TGTGCCAGCAGGGCCCTTTACGAGCAGTACTTC. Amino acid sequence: CASRALYEQYF.

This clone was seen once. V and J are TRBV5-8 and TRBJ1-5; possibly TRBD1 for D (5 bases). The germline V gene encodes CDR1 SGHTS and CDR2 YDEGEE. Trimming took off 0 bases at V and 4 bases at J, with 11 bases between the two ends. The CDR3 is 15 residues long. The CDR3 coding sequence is TGTGCCAGCAGCTTGGCTCTCGCAGGGAATCAGCCCCAGCATTTT. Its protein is CASSLALAGNQPQHF.

CDR3 amino acids: CASSSRGGDTGELFF. For the CDR3, the DNA is TGTGCCAGCAGTTCCCGCGGGGGAGACACCGGGGAGCTGTTTTTT. This rearrangement joins TRBV6-5 to TRBJ2-2; 7 bases are shared with TRBD2. V lost 4 bases, J lost 3 bases, and 5 bases stayed unmatched. Germline CDR1 reads MNHEY; CDR2 reads SVGAGI. The CDR3 has 15 amino acids.

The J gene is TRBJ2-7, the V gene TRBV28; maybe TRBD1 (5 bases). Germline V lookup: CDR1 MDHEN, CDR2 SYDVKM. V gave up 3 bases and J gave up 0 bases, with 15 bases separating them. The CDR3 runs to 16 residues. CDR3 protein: CASSLLEDTGSYEQYF. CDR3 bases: TGTGCCAGCAGTTTGTTAGAGGACACCGGCTCCTACGAGCAGTACTTC.

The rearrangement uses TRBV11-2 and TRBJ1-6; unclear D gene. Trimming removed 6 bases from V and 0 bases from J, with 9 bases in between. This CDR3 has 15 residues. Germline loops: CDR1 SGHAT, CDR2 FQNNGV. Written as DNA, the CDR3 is TGTGCCAGCAGTCAGGAATACTCCTATAATTCACCCCTCCACTTT. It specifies CASSQEYSYNSPLHF.

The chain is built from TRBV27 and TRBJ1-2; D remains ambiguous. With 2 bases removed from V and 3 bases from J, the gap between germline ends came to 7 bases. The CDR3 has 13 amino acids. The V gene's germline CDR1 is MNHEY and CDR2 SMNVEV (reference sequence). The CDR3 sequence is CASSLQRDYGYTF. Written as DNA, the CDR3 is TGTGCCAGCAGTTTACAGAGAGACTATGGCTACACCTTC.

DNA for the CDR3: TGCGCCAGCAGCTTCCGGGACCCTATTCGGGATGAGCAGTTCTTC. Translated: CASSFRDPIRDEQFF. The chain carries TRBV5-1 and TRBJ2-1; D might be TRBD1 or TRBD2, each matching 5 bases. The CDR3 contains 15 residues. Germline V gives CDR1 SGHRS, CDR2 YFSETQ. V shed 2 bases and J shed 8 bases, with 17 bases lying between them. Combining the CDR3 with reference TRBV5-1 and TRBJ2-1 gives the whole variable domain KAGVTQTPRYLIKTRGQQVTLSCSPISGHRSVSWYQQTPGQGLQFLFEYFSETQRNKGNFPGRFSGRQFSNSRSEMNVSTLELGDSALYLCASSFRDPIRDEQFFGPGTRLTVL.